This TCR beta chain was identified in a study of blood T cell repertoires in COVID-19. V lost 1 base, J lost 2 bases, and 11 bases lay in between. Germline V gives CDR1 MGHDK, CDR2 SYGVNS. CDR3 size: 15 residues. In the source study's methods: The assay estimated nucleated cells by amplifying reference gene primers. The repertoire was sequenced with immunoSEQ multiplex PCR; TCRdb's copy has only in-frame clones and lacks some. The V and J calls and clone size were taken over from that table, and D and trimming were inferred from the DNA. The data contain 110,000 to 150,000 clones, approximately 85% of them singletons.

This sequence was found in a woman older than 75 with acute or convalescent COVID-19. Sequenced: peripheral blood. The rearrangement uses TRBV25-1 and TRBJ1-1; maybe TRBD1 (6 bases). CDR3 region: CASSESGRGNTEAFF. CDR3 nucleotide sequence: TGTGCCAGCAGTGAATCGGGCAGGGGAAACACTGAAGCTTTCTTT.